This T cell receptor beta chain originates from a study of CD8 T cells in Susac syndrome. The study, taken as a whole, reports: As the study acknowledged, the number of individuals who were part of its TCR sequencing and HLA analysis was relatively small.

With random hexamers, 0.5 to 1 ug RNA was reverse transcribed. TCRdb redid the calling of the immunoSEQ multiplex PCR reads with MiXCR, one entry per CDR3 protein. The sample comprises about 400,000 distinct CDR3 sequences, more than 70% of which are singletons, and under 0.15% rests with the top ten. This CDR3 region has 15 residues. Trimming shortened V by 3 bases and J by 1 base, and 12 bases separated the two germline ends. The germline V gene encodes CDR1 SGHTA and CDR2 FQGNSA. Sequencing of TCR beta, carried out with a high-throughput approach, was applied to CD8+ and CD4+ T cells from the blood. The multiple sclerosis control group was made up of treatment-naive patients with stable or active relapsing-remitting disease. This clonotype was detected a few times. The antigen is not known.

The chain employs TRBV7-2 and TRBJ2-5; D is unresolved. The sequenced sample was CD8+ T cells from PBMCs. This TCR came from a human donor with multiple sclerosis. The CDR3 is CASSLLDRFQETQYF. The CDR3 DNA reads TGTGCCAGCAGCTTGCTCGACCGGTTCCAAGAGACCCAGTACTTC.